Following are 13 T cell receptor beta chains from one sample sequenced in a study of human T cells and chemical hapten exposure. Each CDR3 protein gets one entry after TCRdb re-called the RACE reads with MiXCR. Here the sample spans tens of thousands of distinct CDR3 sequences, 8% to 10% being singletons. The sample's time point: pre-sensitization, week 0. As for treatment: therapeutic diphenylcyclopropenone sensitization with weekly scalp DPC. Sequenced here: whole blood, sampled in connection with sensitization to the hapten diphenylcyclopropenone (DPC). The origin of the receptors is a woman aged 40 to 50 with alopecia areata. Some clones in this sample may be carry-over from other donors' samples.

This clonotype appeared a few times. This CDR3 reads CSASPSGGTSTDTQYF. The CDR3 DNA follows: TGCAGTGCTAGTCCTAGCGGGGGGACGAGCACAGATACGCAGTATTTT. This rearrangement joins TRBV20-1 to TRBJ2-3, with 11 bases identical to TRBD2. Germline V gene lookup returns CDR1 DFQATT and CDR2 SNEGSKA (reference sequence). The trim removed 3 bases at V and 0 bases at J, leaving 5 bases unmatched. CDR3 size: 16 residues.

This clonotype was observed many times. In nucleotides, the CDR3 is TGCAGCGTTGAAGATGGAACAGGGGGTATGGATGGCTACACCTTC. As protein: CSVEDGTGGMDGYTF. The chain is built from TRBV29-1 and TRBJ1-2; TRBD1 matches at 8 bases. In germline, CDR1 is SQVTM, CDR2 ANQGSEA. The CDR3 extends over 15 amino acids. The V and J ends lost 0 bases and 6 bases, in that order; junction bases with no gene match: 9. The variable domain in full, with the rest retrieved from reference TRBV29-1 and TRBJ1-2, is SAVISQKPSRDICQRGTSLTIQCQVDSQVTMMFWYRQQPGQSLTLIATANQGSEATYESGFVIDKFPISRPNLTFSTLTVSNMSPEDSSIYLCSVEDGTGGMDGYTFGSGTRLTVV.

This clonotype appeared many times. The rearrangement joins TRBV4-3 to TRBJ2-2; 7 nucleotides match TRBD2. The CDR3 consists of 16 residues. Looked up from germline, CDR1 is LGHNA and CDR2 is YSLEER. V lost 3 bases to trimming and J lost 6 bases; unmatched junction nucleotides: 10. The CDR3 sequence: CASSQLMGGEAGELFF. CDR3 bases: TGCGCCAGCAGCCAGCTGATGGGAGGGGAAGCCGGGGAGCTGTTTTTT.

This clonotype was seen many times. This sequence joins TRBV4-1 and TRBJ1-1; TRBD1 agrees at 8 bases. CDR3 length: 16 amino acids. The J segment lost 1 base and the V segment lost 1 base, leaving 5 bases of the junction unmatched. Germline CDR1 MGHRA, CDR2 YSYEKL. CDR3: CASSQAGTGANTEAFF. CDR3 bases: TGCGCCAGCAGCCAAGCGGGGACAGGCGCGAACACTGAAGCTTTCTTT.

This clonotype was recorded many times. V gene TRBV11-2 combines with J gene TRBJ2-1, with TRBD1 matching 7 bases. The trim removed 4 bases at V and 7 bases at J, leaving 16 bases unmatched. The germline gives CDR1 SGHAT, CDR2 FQNNGV. This CDR3 spans 17 amino acids. The CDR3 bases are TGTGCCAGCAGCTCCCCGAATTACAGGGGCAAAGGTAATGAGCAGTTCTTC. This translates into CASSSPNYRGKGNEQFF.

The sample holds many counts of this clonotype. The genes are TRBV4-1 and TRBJ2-4; tentative D call: TRBD2 (5 bases). V was clipped by 5 bases and J by 1 base, with 18 bases between them. The CDR3 is 17 residues long. Germline V CDR1 and CDR2: MGHRA, YSYEKL. This CDR3 reads CASSAQRGPLAKNIQYF. CDR3 nucleotide sequence: TGCGCCAGCAGCGCCCAGCGAGGGCCTTTGGCCAAAAACATTCAGTACTTC.

This clonotype was seen a few times. This chain links TRBV27 with TRBJ2-2; D is unclear. V was clipped by 7 bases and J by 1 base, with 7 bases between them. This CDR3 is 13 amino acids long. Germline V gene data show CDR1 as MNHEY and CDR2 as SMNVEV (reference sequence). CDR3 in DNA: TGTGCCAGCACCCCATGGAACACCGGGGAGCTGTTTTTT. Protein sequence: CASTPWNTGELFF.

This clonotype was seen many times. V and J are TRBV4-2 and TRBJ1-4; unclear D gene. The germline V and J ends were trimmed by 10 bases and 8 bases, with 20 bases remaining between them. The germline V gene has CDR1 LGHNA and CDR2 YNFKEQ. The CDR3 has 14 amino acids. The CDR3: CATGERPPGEKLFF. CDR3 nucleotide sequence: TGTGCCACCGGTGAGAGGCCCCCGGGAGAAAAACTGTTTTTT.

The rearrangement joins TRBV5-1 to TRBJ1-2; TRBD1 might be the D (6 bases). Per germline, CDR1 SGHRS and CDR2 YFSETQ. The CDR3 is made up of 14 amino acids. The V and J ends lost 4 bases and 5 bases respectively, with 15 bases between them. The CDR3 sequence is CASSPGARGYGYTF. Here the CDR3 DNA reads TGCGCCAGCAGCCCGGGGGCCAGAGGTTATGGCTACACCTTC. The full variable domain, rest sourced from reference TRBV5-1 and TRBJ1-2, is KAGVTQTPRYLIKTRGQQVTLSCSPISGHRSVSWYQQTPGQGLQFLFEYFSETQRNKGNFPGRFSGRQFSNSRSEMNVSTLELGDSALYLCASSPGARGYGYTFGSGTRLTVV.

V is TRBV27 and J is TRBJ2-1, with 11 nucleotides matching TRBD2. From germline, CDR1 is MNHEY and CDR2 SMNVEV (reference sequence). J gave up 4 bases and V 3 bases, and 5 bases lay outside the gene matches. The CDR3 is made up of 16 amino acids. In DNA form, the CDR3 reads TGTGCCAGCAGTTTGGGGACTAGCGGATTTTACAATGAGCAGTTCTTC. This encodes CASSLGTSGFYNEQFF.

The rearrangement uses TRBV28 and TRBJ1-2; D gene ambiguous. Per germline, CDR1 MDHEN and CDR2 SYDVKM. The germline V and J ends were trimmed by 3 bases and 1 base, with 12 bases remaining between them. The CDR3 runs to 15 residues. DNA of the CDR3: TGTGCCAGCAGTTTTGTCCAAGGGATTAACTATGGCTACACCTTC. Residues: CASSFVQGINYGYTF.

This clonotype was seen ten or more times. CDR3 DNA sequence: TGTGCCAGCAGCTTACGGGACAGTGCCACAGATACGCAGTATTTT. Translated, it gives CASSLRDSATDTQYF. The chain uses TRBV7-9 and TRBJ2-3; 7 bases agree with TRBD1. The CDR3 runs to 15 residues. Germline loops: CDR1 SEHNR, CDR2 FQNEAQ (reference sequence). V was pared by 2 bases and J by 2 bases, with 4 bases of the junction left unmatched.

This clonotype has a count of ten or more. The CDR3 bases are TGTGCCATCAGAGGGACAGGGAGCGAGCAGTACTTC. It specifies CAIRGTGSEQYF. The chain carries TRBV10-3 and TRBJ2-7; 9 positions match TRBD1. CDR3 length equals 12 residues. The V gene end was trimmed by 6 bases and the J gene end by 6 bases; junction bases not matched to a gene: 3. Germline V CDR1 and CDR2: ENHRY, SYGVKD.